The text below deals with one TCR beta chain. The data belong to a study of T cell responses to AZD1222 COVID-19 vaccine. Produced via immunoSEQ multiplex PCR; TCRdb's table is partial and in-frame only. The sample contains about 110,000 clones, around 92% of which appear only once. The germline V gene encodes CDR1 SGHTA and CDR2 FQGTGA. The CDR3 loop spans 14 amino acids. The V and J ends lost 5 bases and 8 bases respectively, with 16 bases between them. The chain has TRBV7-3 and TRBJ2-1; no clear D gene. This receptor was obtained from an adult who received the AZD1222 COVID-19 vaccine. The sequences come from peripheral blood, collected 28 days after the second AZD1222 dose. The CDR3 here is CASSPSGVRDEQFF. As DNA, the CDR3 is TGTGCCAGCAGCCCCTCAGGCGTGCGCGATGAGCAGTTCTTC.